This paragraph reports one T cell receptor beta chain. The sample originates from a study of blood T cell repertoires in COVID-19. Produced via immunoSEQ multiplex PCR; TCRdb's table is partial and in-frame only. The sample has fewer than 90,000 clones, roughly 87% seen once. V was trimmed by 6 bases and J by 7 bases, leaving 16 bases between them. The CDR3 has 14 amino acids. CDR1 SQVTM and CDR2 ANQGSEA come from the germline V gene. Sequencing was carried out using peripheral blood. The source of this sequence is a man in his 70s with acute or convalescent COVID-19. The chain links TRBV29-1 to TRBJ1-6, with D perhaps matching TRBD1 (6 bases). The CDR3 reads CSVATGSANSPLHF. The CDR3 region has the DNA TGCAGCGTCGCCACAGGGTCGGCGAATTCACCCCTCCACTTT. The full variable domain, completed using reference TRBV29-1 and TRBJ1-6, is SAVISQKPSRDICQRGTSLTIQCQVDSQVTMMFWYRQQPGQSLTLIATANQGSEATYESGFVIDKFPISRPNLTFSTLTVSNMSPEDSSIYLCSVATGSANSPLHFGNGTRLTVT.